A selection of T cell receptor beta chains follows, all from one sample in a study of OX40 agonist ivuxolimab in advanced cancers. The repertoire was sequenced with immunoSEQ multiplex PCR; TCRdb's copy has only in-frame clones and lacks some. The sample has around 53,000 clones, about four fifths seen once. The source material was CD4+ or CD8+ T cells sorted from blood, sampled in a trial of the OX40 agonist ivuxolimab. These receptors were taken from an adult with an advanced solid tumor such as melanoma, head and neck, liver or kidney cancer. CDR3s include the opening cysteine and the closing phenylalanine or tryptophan. Each record gives: V gene, CDR3 length, J gene, CDR3 protein.

>TRBV19|17|TRBJ2-3
CASSGTSGHPSTDTQYF
>TRBV2|14|TRBJ2-4
CASSERRGENIQYF
>TRBV5-1|14|TRBJ2-5
CASSLPQGQETQYF
>TRBV27|16|TRBJ1-5
CASSLRGPRQGQPQHF
>TRBV29-1|13|TRBJ2-3
CSIQIAGVYTQYF
>TRBV30|14|TRBJ2-2
CAWSRLVDTGELFF
>TRBV6-6|15|TRBJ1-1
CASSVDRKMNTEAFF
>TRBV15|17|TRBJ2-1
CATSRDLRLADYNEQFF
>TRBV2|11|TRBJ1-1
CASSDSFEAFF
>TRBV27|15|TRBJ1-5
CASSPQLGDHQPQHF
>TRBV5-1|13|TRBJ2-3
CASSEPGGDTQYF
>TRBV11-2|12|TRBJ1-1
CASSPSVGEAFF
>TRBV30|18|TRBJ2-6
CAWTHRGRPISGANVLTF
>TRBV6-5|13|TRBJ2-3
CATHKRGADTQYF
>TRBV27|13|TRBJ2-7
CASKLAGGHEQYF
>TRBV6-4|13|TRBJ1-2
CATRQGFNYGYTF
>TRBV7-2|19|TRBJ2-5
CASSLEFVIFGSSPETQYF